This TCR beta chain is from a study of cytomegalovirus exposure and HLA in healthy donors. Study details: The study's early data release held roughly 90 million unique TCRs from HLA-typed donors. Most donors, 70% to 85% of around 400 genotyped, fell in the Caucasian-associated ancestry cluster. Study-level points and caveats: In vitro checks showed that three CMV-associated chains really do target CMV antigens. Later on, a genetic analysis was performed. It linked a missense variant in DCLRE1C with V- and J-gene trimming of TCR beta.

PCR employed 60 Vbeta and 13 Jbeta primers. TCRdb's table, derived via immunoSEQ multiplex PCR, lists solely in-frame clones and lacks some. The sample yields around 150,000 clones, almost 80% seen once. Germline CDR1 and CDR2: SGHNT and YYREEE (reference sequence). The V gene end was trimmed by 3 bases and the J gene end by 9 bases; junction bases not matched to a gene: 5. This CDR3 contains 15 residues. Remarks on this clone: Its antigen is still unknown.

The material sequenced was PBMCs. This clonotype originated in a man aged 18 to 29 in good health and CMV-seropositive. The chain couples TRBV5-4 to TRBJ2-1; 14 bases line up with TRBD2. DNA of the CDR3: TGTGCCAGCAGCTCGACTAGCGGGAGGGCTGGTGAGCAGTTCTTC. Translating gives CASSSTSGRAGEQFF. Looking up the rest from reference TRBV5-4 and TRBJ2-1 gives the full variable domain: ETGVTQSPTHLIKTRGQQVTLRCSSQSGHNTVSWYQQALGQGPQFIFQYYREEENGRGNFPPRFSGLQFPNYSSELNVNALELDDSALYLCASSSTSGRAGEQFFGPGTRLTVL.